A selection of T cell receptor beta chains follows, all from one sample in a study of regulatory T cells in long-lasting Graves disease. One entry per CDR3 protein results from TCRdb running MiXCR on the multiplex PCR reads. The sample includes 300,000 to 400,000 distinct CDR3 sequences, about a sixth of them seen just once. The data also belong to a second study, concerning T cells in Graves' hyperthyroidism and ophthalmopathy.

The source material was peripheral blood mononuclear cells (PBMCs), sampled at new diagnosis, from a patient treated with antithyroid drugs. The receptors derive from a man aged 40-50 years with Graves disease. CDR3s leave out the opening cysteine and the closing phenylalanine or tryptophan. Each record gives: D gene, V gene, J gene, CDR3 protein. A D gene is named only where the DNA matches it firmly.

NA	TRBV29-1	TRBJ2-1	SVESGWGAGNEQF
NA	TRBV7-9	TRBJ2-5	ASSPRVIGETQY
TRBD1	TRBV9	TRBJ1-2	ASATGLGYT
NA	TRBV18	TRBJ1-1	ASSPGTSAGAEAF
NA	TRBV5-1	TRBJ2-1	ASSFGLGDTYNEQF
TRBD1	TRBV27	TRBJ1-5	ASSPQQGARDQPQH
TRBD2	TRBV28	TRBJ2-3	AISARGEGTDTQY
NA	TRBV5-1	TRBJ1-1	ASSLISGNTEAF
TRBD1	TRBV7-2	TRBJ1-2	ASSRDRGLNGYT
NA	TRBV7-9	TRBJ2-3	ASSPHSETSTDTQY
NA	TRBV5-1	TRBJ1-1	ASSLASLNTEAF
TRBD2	TRBV7-2	TRBJ2-3	ASTARGGQGDTQY
NA	TRBV28	TRBJ2-7	ASEGVEANEQY
NA	TRBV6-9	TRBJ1-1	ASSFGRENTEAF
NA	TRBV29-1	TRBJ1-3	SAGLGGNTIY
NA	TRBV11-2	TRBJ2-6	ASSLDRGVWKSGANVLT
NA	TRBV7-3	TRBJ2-3	ASSSTNTDTQY
NA	TRBV5-1	TRBJ1-4	ASSWTPGVLANEKLF
NA	TRBV30	TRBJ2-1	AWSWDTSSYNEQF
TRBD2	TRBV20-1	TRBJ2-1	SAPILAGSGNEQF
TRBD2	TRBV5-1	TRBJ2-1	ASSLQTSGGYNEQF
NA	TRBV19	TRBJ2-7	ASSIRNTGVKQY
NA	TRBV27	TRBJ1-3	ASKTGNSGNTIY
TRBD1	TRBV10-3	TRBJ2-5	ATHPGQGFIRETQY
TRBD1	TRBV2	TRBJ1-2	ASSERQGGYGYT
TRBD2	TRBV12-3/TRBV12-4	TRBJ2-5	ASSLGGGRGETQY
NA	TRBV13	TRBJ1-5	ASSYGRTYSNQPQH
NA	TRBV5-1	TRBJ1-2	ASSLVDRNYGYT
NA	TRBV4-1	TRBJ1-5	ASSRDPFQPQH
NA	TRBV5-1	TRBJ2-7	ASSVGPASSFEQY
NA	TRBV7-9	TRBJ1-1	ASSPVKGPGTEAF
NA	TRBV5-1	TRBJ2-7	ASSFGPRAYEQY
TRBD1	TRBV6-1	TRBJ1-5	ASSPTGTGRQPQH
NA	TRBV30	TRBJ2-3	AWSTLDTQY
TRBD2	TRBV10-3	TRBJ2-7	AIASSGGRAHEQY